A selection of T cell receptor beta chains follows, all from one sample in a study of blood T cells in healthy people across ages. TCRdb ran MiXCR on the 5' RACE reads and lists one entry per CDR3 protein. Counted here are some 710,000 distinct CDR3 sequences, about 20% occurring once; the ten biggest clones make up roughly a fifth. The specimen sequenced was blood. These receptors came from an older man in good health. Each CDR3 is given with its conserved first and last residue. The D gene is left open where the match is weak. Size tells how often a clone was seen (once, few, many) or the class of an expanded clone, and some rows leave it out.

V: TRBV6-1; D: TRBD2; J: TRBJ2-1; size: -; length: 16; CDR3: CASIRAGLAIYNEQFF; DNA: TGTGCCAGCATAAGGGCCGGACTAGCGATCTACAATGAGCAGTTCTTC
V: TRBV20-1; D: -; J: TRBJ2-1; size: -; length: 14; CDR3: CSARGWARDDEQFF; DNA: TGCAGTGCTAGGGGGTGGGCGAGGGACGATGAGCAGTTCTTC
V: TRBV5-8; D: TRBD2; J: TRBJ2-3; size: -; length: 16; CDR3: CASSSGLAGMEDTQYF; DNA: TGTGCCAGCAGCTCTGGACTAGCGGGAATGGAAGATACGCAGTATTTT
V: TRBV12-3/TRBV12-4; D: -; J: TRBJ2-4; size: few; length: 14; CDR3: CASSYPTRTNIQYF; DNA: TGTGCCAGCAGCTATCCCACTAGAACAAACATTCAGTACTTC
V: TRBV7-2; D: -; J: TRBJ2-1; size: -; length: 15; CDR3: CASTTTGLSYNEQFF; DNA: TGTGCCAGCACCACCACAGGGCTCTCCTACAATGAGCAGTTCTTC
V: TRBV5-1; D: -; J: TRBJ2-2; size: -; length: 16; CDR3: CASSHGLPSGTGELFF; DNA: TGCGCCAGCAGCCATGGACTCCCATCGGGCACCGGGGAGCTGTTTTTT
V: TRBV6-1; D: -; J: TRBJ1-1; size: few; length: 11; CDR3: CASSESIEAFF; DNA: TGTGCCAGCAGTGAATCCATTGAAGCTTTCTTT
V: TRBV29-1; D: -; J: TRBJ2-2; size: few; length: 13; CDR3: CSVSQLNTGELFF; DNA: TGCAGCGTTAGTCAGCTGAACACCGGGGAGCTGTTTTTT
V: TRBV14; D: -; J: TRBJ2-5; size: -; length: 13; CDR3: CASRGSGQGTQYF; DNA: TGTGCTTCCCGCGGATCCGGGCAGGGGACCCAGTACTTC
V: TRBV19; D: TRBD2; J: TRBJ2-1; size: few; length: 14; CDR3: CASTGLADYNEQFF; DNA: TGTGCCTCTACTGGCCTAGCGGACTACAATGAGCAGTTCTTC
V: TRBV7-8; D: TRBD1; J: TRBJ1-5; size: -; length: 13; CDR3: CASSGQGFQPQHF; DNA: TGTGCCAGCAGCGGACAGGGTTTCCAGCCCCAGCATTTT
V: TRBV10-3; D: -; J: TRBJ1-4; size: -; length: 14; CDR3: CAISPDSPGEKLFF; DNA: TGTGCCATCAGTCCTGACTCACCGGGGGAAAAACTGTTTTTT
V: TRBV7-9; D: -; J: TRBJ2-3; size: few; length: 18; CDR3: CASSLRVTTTGGTDTQYF; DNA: TGTGCCAGCAGCTTACGGGTTACAACGACCGGGGGCACAGATACGCAGTATTTT
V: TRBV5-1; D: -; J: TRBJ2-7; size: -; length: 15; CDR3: CASSILQGELSEQYF; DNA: TGCGCCAGCAGCATACTACAGGGCGAACTATCCGAGCAGTACTTC
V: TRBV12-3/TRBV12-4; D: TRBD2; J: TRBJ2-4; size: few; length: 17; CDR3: CASSLGREVVAKNIQYF; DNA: TGTGCCAGCAGTTTGGGGAGGGAGGTCGTAGCCAAAAACATTCAGTACTTC
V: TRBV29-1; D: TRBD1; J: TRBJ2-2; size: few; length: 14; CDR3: CSVQGTGDTGELFF; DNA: TGCAGCGTTCAAGGGACAGGGGACACCGGGGAGCTGTTTTTT
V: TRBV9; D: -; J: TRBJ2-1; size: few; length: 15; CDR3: CAGSGPTRSYNEQFF; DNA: TGTGCCGGCAGCGGGCCTACTAGGTCCTACAATGAGCAGTTCTTC
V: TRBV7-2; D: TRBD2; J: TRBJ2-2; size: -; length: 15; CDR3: CASSMGTSGRRELFF; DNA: TGTGCCAGCAGCATGGGGACTAGCGGGAGAAGGGAGCTGTTTTTT
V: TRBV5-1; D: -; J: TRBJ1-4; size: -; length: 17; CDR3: CASSFRGTSATNEKLFF; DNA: TGCGCCAGCAGCTTTAGGGGGACATCTGCAACTAATGAAAAACTGTTTTTT
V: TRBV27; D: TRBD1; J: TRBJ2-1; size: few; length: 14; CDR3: CASSSPGQDNEQFF; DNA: TGTGCCAGCAGTTCCCCGGGACAGGACAATGAGCAGTTCTTC
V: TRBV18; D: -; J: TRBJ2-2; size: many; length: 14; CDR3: CASSPRGNTGELFF; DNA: TGTGCCAGCTCACCACGGGGAAACACCGGGGAGCTGTTTTTT
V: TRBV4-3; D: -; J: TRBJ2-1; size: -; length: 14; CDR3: CASSQDYSGNEQFF; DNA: TGCGCCAGCAGCCAAGATTACAGCGGGAATGAGCAGTTCTTC
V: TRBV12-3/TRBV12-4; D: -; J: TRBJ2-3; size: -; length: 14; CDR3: CASKLDKGTDVEYF; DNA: TGTGCCAGCAAATTAGACAAGGGAACAGATGTGGAGTATTTT
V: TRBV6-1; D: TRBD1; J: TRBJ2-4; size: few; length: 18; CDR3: CASRADPGQGRAKNIQYF; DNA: TGTGCCAGCAGAGCAGACCCGGGACAGGGAAGAGCCAAAAACATTCAGTACTTC
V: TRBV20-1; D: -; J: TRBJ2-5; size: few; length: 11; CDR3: CSKETQETQYF; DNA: TGCAGTAAGGAGACCCAAGAGACCCAGTACTTC
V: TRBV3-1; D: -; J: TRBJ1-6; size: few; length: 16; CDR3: CASTHNGGGGNSPLHF; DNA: TGTGCCAGCACCCACAACGGAGGGGGGGGTAATTCACCCCTCCACTTT
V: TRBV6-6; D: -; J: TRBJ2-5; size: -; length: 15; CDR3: CASSSPRGGRETQYF; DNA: TGTGCCAGCAGTTCCCCTAGGGGGGGCAGGGAGACCCAGTACTTC
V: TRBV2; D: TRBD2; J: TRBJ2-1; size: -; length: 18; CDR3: CASSEGGLAGGYNNEQFF; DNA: TGTGCCAGCAGTGAAGGGGGACTAGCGGGGGGCTACAACAATGAGCAGTTCTTC